The source of this TCR beta chain is a study of shared clonotypes between healthy human individuals. Notes on this clone: Its cognate antigen is unknown.

Researchers ran the assay at a deep level. Clones were sequenced by immunoSEQ multiplex PCR, and TCRdb holds only the in-frame ones, with some missing. Of roughly 2,000,000 clones listed, approximately 95% are singletons. Study conclusions and caveats: A small donor pool kept down the genetic and exposure-history diversity that was represented. Generally, naive subsets came out with larger estimated richness than memory subsets.

This CDR3 has 12 amino acids. Germline loops: CDR1 SEHNR, CDR2 FQNEAQ (reference sequence). V lost 8 bases, J lost 5 bases, and 12 bases lay in between. The naive CD8 subset, CD45RO-negative cells positively selected for CCR7, excluded terminally differentiated effector memory CD45RA+ cells. Adults of Caucasian background living in Nashville, Tennessee made up all donors. This chain links TRBV7-9 with TRBJ2-5, with D unclear. The clonotype was recovered from a man aged 18 to 29 in good health. The sample consisted of naive CD8+ T cells sorted from blood. The DNA of the CDR3 is TGTGCCAGCGCATGGGATGCCGAGACCCAGTACTTC. Protein product: CASAWDAETQYF.